Sequencing of this T cell receptor beta chain was carried out in a study of blood T cell repertoires in COVID-19. This clone was seen a single time. Mismatch with germline at one junction end may stem from a read error. Profiled with immunoSEQ multiplex PCR; TCRdb holds only in-frame clones, not every one. The table lists roughly 400,000 clones, more than 80% of them singletons. This receptor was obtained from a man between 25 and 39 years old who had recovered from COVID-19. Sequenced material: PBMCs or T cells enriched from blood (not recorded which).

The CDR3 DNA reads as TGTGCCAGCTCACCACCGAACAGCTACGTACTTTTT. Translating it yields CASSPPNSYVLF. The J gene is TRBJ1-1, the V gene TRBV18; D not resolved. Germline V gene data show CDR1 as KGHSH and CDR2 as LQKENI. The CDR3 length is 12 residues.